This TCR beta chain was obtained from a study of blood T cell repertoires in COVID-19. Study-wide context: Some COVID-19 samples were acute and others convalescent; all came from the United States, Italy and Spain. Nucleic acid was either cDNA or gDNA, and it came from T cells, B-cell-depleted T cells, or PBMCs.

The V and J ends lost 0 bases and 9 bases, in that order; junction bases with no gene match: 7. The CDR3 length is 14 residues. Germline CDR1 and CDR2: MNHEY and SMNVEV (reference sequence). Per the original methods: It was from reference gene primer amplification that nucleated cell counts were estimated. Libraries were prepared by immunoSEQ multiplex PCR; TCRdb keeps only in-frame clonotypes and omits some of them. D and trimming come from the DNA, and the V and J calls and clone size come from that table. Of under 100,000 clones listed, over 70% are singletons. The clonotype was recovered from a human donor in a cohort sampled during active COVID-19. Sequenced input: peripheral blood. The rearrangement uses TRBV27 and TRBJ1-1; TRBD1 matches 7 bases. DNA for the CDR3: TGTGCCAGCAGTTTATCGCAAGGGGGCGGAAAAGCTTTCTTT. This codes for CASSLSQGGGKAFF.